The following is a T cell receptor (beta chain) sequence with its context. Its antigen is still unknown. The input lacks base qualities; no much larger clone sits a single base away. The CDR3, from cysteine to phenylalanine, totals 15 residues. CDR3 DNA only is kept here, 45 bases in frame from base 1. Relative to germline, V is missing 3 bases and J is missing 8 bases, with 8 bases of the junction outside any gene match. The germline V gene encodes CDR1 DFQATT and CDR2 SNEGSKA (reference sequence). The source of the sample is a study of blood T cell repertoires in COVID-19 (dated by TCRdb to 2019 to 2021). As for the study more broadly: Collaborator samples came from the United States, Italy and Spain and covered acute and convalescent phases of COVID-19. Nearly every sample came with metadata listing a de-identified subject ID, COVID-19 status, age in years and sex. The repertoires were released in a freely available public database intended as a resource for research on the immune response to SARS-CoV-2. The prospective study material was composed of cDNA or gDNA derived from T cells, B-cell-depleted T cells, or PBMCs. HLA class I and class II types, where available, came from metadata supplied by the sample provider rather than from assay-based typing. Samples came from the ongoing ImmuneRACE study (first 160 participants) plus 1,254 subjects from 6 global collaborators. The dataset comprised deeply sampled blood TCRbeta repertoires from subjects exposed to, actively infected with, or recovered from COVID-19.

Study-level results and caveats: How much clinical and demographic metadata was included differed by source and by participant, and the metadata was provided uncurated.

Samples from volunteer blood donors who had recovered from COVID-19 were contributed by a second Seattle source. Each collaborating institution followed its own protocols to collect whole blood in K2EDTA tubes. Collaborator samples were shipped for TCRbeta analysis as frozen whole blood, isolated PBMCs, or DNA extracted from either sample type. TCRbeta CDR3 regions were amplified from genomic DNA by means of the immunoSEQ Assay, a bias-controlled multiplex PCR. Per the original workflow: Within the assay, amplification of reference gene primers was used to estimate how many nucleated cells each sample contained. Sequence reads were collapsed and filtered to measure the absolute abundance of every unique TCRbeta CDR3 rearrangement. For each sample, productive Simpson clonality was calculated as the square root of Simpson's diversity index across productive rearrangements. Held by TCRdb, this immuneACCESS table contains in-frame sequences only and omits some clones. Under half of the omission traces to an unresolved V gene where checked; the cause of the rest is unknown. The V and J calls and the clone size are those of that table, but D and trimming were determined from the DNA. The sample includes 250,000 to 350,000 clones, with around 88% observed a single time. Jointly, the top ten make up over 6% of the sample.

The rearrangement joined TRBV20-1 to TRBJ2-1; 12 central nucleotides agree with TRBD2. The clonotype comes from a woman in her twenties or thirties who had recovered from COVID-19. The sample comprised peripheral blood. CDR3 protein: CSASLAGGLVDEQFF. In nucleotides, the sequence is TGCAGTGCTAGTCTAGCGGGGGGGCTTGTCGATGAGCAGTTCTTC.